This TCR beta chain originates from a study of CD8+CD57+ T cells in acquired aplastic anemia. Study overall: Isolated CD4+ and CD8+ cells, once sorted, yielded DNA averaging approximately 3 ug.

Study-level points and caveats: Patient and control CD8+ Simpson's diversity was not significantly different. A set of 25 to 30 CD8+ CDR3 sequences was shared between patients and controls, and these sequences appeared highly expressed in patients.

Concerning this clonotype: Its antigen remains unknown.

Previously, flow cytometry had revealed CD8+CD57+ cell expansion in the patients chosen for sequencing. Each patient gave a blood sample that was collected before any therapy had been received. Genomic DNA acted as the template from which TCR beta VDJ combination and CDR3 sequence profiling were carried out. TCRdb reprocessed the reads with MiXCR, giving one entry per CDR3 protein. Of some 200,000 distinct CDR3 sequences in the sample, around 47% were seen once. CDR1 is SGHAT, CDR2 FQDESV, per germline (reference sequence). The V gene end was trimmed by 11 bases and the J gene end by 9 bases; junction bases not matched to a gene: 15. The CDR3 totals 14 residues.

The V call is TRBV11-1, the J call TRBJ2-1; 8 bases map to TRBD1. Input material: sorted CD4+, CD8+, or CD8+CD57+ T cells (not recorded which) from PBMCs. The clonotype originates from a human donor with aplastic anemia. The CDR3 DNA is TGTGCCGTCCAGACCGGGACAGGCATCCCTGAGCAGTTCTTC. Its translation is CAVQTGTGIPEQFF. Based on the CDR3 plus reference TRBV11-1 and TRBJ2-1, the full variable domain is EAEVAQSPRYKITEKSQAVAFWCDPISGHATLYWYRQILGQGPELLVQFQDESVVDDSQLPKDRFSAERLKGVDSTLKIQPAELGDSAMYLCAVQTGTGIPEQFFGPGTRLTVL.